The following is a T cell receptor (beta chain) sequence with its context. Here immunoSEQ multiplex PCR was the method, and the copy in TCRdb shows in-frame clones only, minus some. The sample carries approximately 61,000 clones, 88% recorded once. The data derive from a study of T cell changes during pregnancy in multiple sclerosis. With 1 base clipped from V and 5 bases from J, the junction kept 3 bases outside the gene matches. The CDR3 has 15 amino acids. CDR1 is MNHNS, CDR2 SASEGT, per germline. The chain is built from TRBV6-1 and TRBJ2-3, with 10 bases fitting TRBD2. This specimen was peripheral blood, taken in the first trimester of pregnancy. The TCR was taken from a female donor with multiple sclerosis, enrolled in a pregnancy study. This CDR3 reads CASSEVVAGGDTQYF. The DNA of the CDR3 is TGTGCCAGCAGTGAAGTGGTAGCGGGGGGAGATACGCAGTATTTT.